The 16 T cell receptor beta chains below come from one sample, sequenced in a study of T cells after posttransplantation cyclophosphamide. Treatment was busulfan-fludarabine conditioning, a marrow graft, and cyclophosphamide on days +3 and +4. The table came from immunoSEQ multiplex PCR; TCRdb's copy has only in-frame clones and leaves some out. The specimen has 9,500 to 15,000 clones, none found just once. The sequencing here drew on PBMCs, taken after allogeneic stem cell transplant with posttransplant cyclophosphamide. Receptors were obtained from a female patient aged 35-55 years who received an allogeneic stem cell transplant from a related donor, was CMV-positive, and had acute GVHD only. The T cells may partly be graft donor cells.

This clone occurred many times. The V call is TRBV10-3, the J call TRBJ2-3, with TRBD2 matching over 8 bases. The CDR3 contains 13 residues. V shed 9 bases and J 2 bases; nucleotides not matched to a gene: 4. The V gene's germline CDR1 is ENHRY and CDR2 SYGVKD. The CDR3: CAIPGLDTDTQYF. Written as DNA, the CDR3 is TGTGCCATACCGGGACTAGACACAGATACGCAGTATTTT.

This clone was picked up many times. The rearrangement links TRBV7-3 to TRBJ2-1, with D perhaps TRBD2 (6 bases). Germline values: CDR1 SGHTA, CDR2 FQGTGA. With 7 bases removed from V and 5 bases from J, the gap between germline ends came to 18 bases. The CDR3 has 15 amino acids. CDR3 residues: CASKAPGRGNNEQFF. In DNA form, the CDR3 reads TGTGCCAGCAAAGCCCCCGGACGGGGGAACAATGAGCAGTTCTTC.

This clone was observed many times. The chain combines TRBV5-1 with TRBJ2-2; D is possibly TRBD2 (6 bases). The ends were cut back, 5 bases at V and 4 bases at J, with 15 bases in the middle. CDR1 SGHRS and CDR2 YFSETQ come from the germline V gene. The CDR3 contains 15 residues. CDR3 bases: TGCGCCAGCAGTTTCGGGGGTAGCGGCACCGGGGAGCTGTTTTTT. Translation: CASSFGGSGTGELFF.

There are a few counts of this clone. Here the CDR3 reads CASRAGDPSNEQFF. CDR3 DNA sequence: TGTGCCAGCAGGGCAGGGGACCCTTCCAATGAGCAGTTCTTC. The chain carries TRBV9 and TRBJ2-1, with a tentative D call TRBD1 (6 bases). Germline CDR1 is SGDLS and CDR2 is YYNGEE. The CDR3 is 14 residues long. The V gene lost 5 bases and the J gene lost 6 bases, with 15 bases spanning the gap. Full variable domain (remainder filled in from reference TRBV9 and TRBJ2-1): DSGVTQTPKHLITATGQRVTLRCSPRSGDLSVYWYQQSLDQGLQFLIQYYNGEERAKGNILERFSAQQFPDLHSELNLSSLELGDSALYFCASRAGDPSNEQFFGPGTRLTVL.

This clone was seen repeatedly, ten times or more. The chain recombines TRBV5-4 with TRBJ2-5, with TRBD2 identical over 9 bases. Germline V gives CDR1 SGHNT, CDR2 YYREEE (reference sequence). The length of the CDR3 is 15 residues. Losses at the gene ends were 4 bases for V and 2 bases for J; bases not matched to a gene: 6. The CDR3, as DNA: TGTGCCAGCAGCCCTTTTAGCGGGGGACAAGAGACCCAGTACTTC. Residues: CASSPFSGGQETQYF.

There are many counts of this clone. This chain joins TRBV15 and TRBJ1-1; no reliable D call. Germline V gene data show CDR1 as LNHNV and CDR2 as YYDKDF (reference sequence). Between the trimmed V and J ends, which lost 1 base and 5 bases, there was a span of 8 bases. The CDR3 length is 13 residues. The CDR3 loop reads CATSRATGTEAFF. CDR3 DNA sequence: TGTGCCACCAGCAGAGCTACCGGGACTGAAGCTTTCTTT.

This clone has just a few counts. The V gene is TRBV6-4, the J gene TRBJ2-2; TRBD1 might be the D (6 bases). V was pared by 6 bases and J by 6 bases, with 11 bases between. There are 13 residues in the CDR3. Looked up from germline, CDR1 is MRHNA and CDR2 is SNTAGT. The CDR3 DNA is TGTGCCAGCAGACAGGGAGAGGCCGGGGAGCTGTTTTTT. Encoded protein: CASRQGEAGELFF.

This clone was detected ten times or more. V is TRBV7-6 and J is TRBJ2-3; D unresolved. The germline CDR1 and CDR2 sequences are SGHVS and FNYEAQ. This CDR3 region has 15 residues. The V end was cut by 5 bases, the J end by 0 bases, with 12 bases between. As DNA, the CDR3 is TGTGCCAGCAGCCAAGTAGCTTCTAGCACAGATACGCAGTATTTT. This gives the protein CASSQVASSTDTQYF.

This clone was counted many times. The V and J genes are TRBV5-5 and TRBJ1-1, with a tentative D call TRBD1 (6 bases). The CDR3 covers 13 residues. V lost 4 bases and J 3 bases, leaving 10 bases between the germline ends. The V gene's germline CDR1 is SGHKS and CDR2 YYEKEE (reference sequence). CDR3 sequence: CASSGEGDTEAFF. CDR3 coding DNA: TGTGCCAGCAGCGGGGAGGGGGACACTGAAGCTTTCTTT.

This clone was observed at least ten times. The CDR3 DNA reads TGTGCCAGCAGCCGGGGACAGGGAGGCAATCAGCCCCAGCATTTT. It yields the protein CASSRGQGGNQPQHF. The chain employs TRBV7-9 and TRBJ1-5, with TRBD1 identical over 9 bases. In germline, CDR1 is SEHNR, CDR2 FQNEAQ (reference sequence). V shed 5 bases and J 2 bases; nucleotides not matched to a gene: 4. This CDR3 spans 15 amino acids.

In its sample, this clone was seen many times. One junction end does not reproduce the germline sequence, and a read error may be involved. In DNA form, the CDR3 reads TGTGCCAGTAGCATAGATCCTTCTGGAAACACCATATATTTT. Amino acid sequence: CASSIDPSGNTIYF. V and J are TRBV19 and TRBJ1-3, with no clear D. There are 14 residues in the CDR3. Per the germline V gene, CDR1 is LNHDA and CDR2 is SQIVND (reference sequence).

The sample holds many counts of this clone. J is TRBJ2-2 and V is TRBV11-2; 15 bases line up with TRBD2. The J segment lost 6 bases and the V segment lost 5 bases, leaving 4 bases of the junction unmatched. Germline CDR1 SGHAT, CDR2 FQNNGV. The CDR3 loop spans 16 amino acids. CDR3 sequence reads: CASSRGTSGGPGELFF. Here the CDR3 DNA reads TGTGCCAGCAGCCGAGGGACTAGCGGGGGGCCCGGGGAGCTGTTTTTT.

The rearrangement links TRBV18 to TRBJ2-5; 10 bases map to TRBD1. Trimming at V came to 3 bases and at J to 6 bases, leaving 1 base not matched to a gene. Looked up from germline, CDR1 is KGHSH and CDR2 is LQKENI. The CDR3 loop spans 13 amino acids. CDR3: CASSPGQGQTQYF. The CDR3 coding sequence is TGTGCCAGCTCACCGGGACAGGGGCAGACCCAGTACTTC.

This clone was observed at least ten times. V gene TRBV5-6 combines with J gene TRBJ2-2; D unclear. The CDR3 loop spans 12 amino acids. CDR1 is SGHDT, CDR2 YYEEEE, per germline. V dropped 1 base and J dropped 4 bases, with 2 bases sitting between them. DNA for the CDR3: TGTGCCAGCAGCTTGCTCACCGGGGAGCTGTTTTTT. The encoded protein is CASSLLTGELFF. The variable domain in full, completed from reference TRBV5-6 and TRBJ2-2, reads DAGVTQSPTHLIKTRGQQVTLRCSPKSGHDTVSWYQQALGQGPQFIFQYYEEEERQRGNFPDRFSGHQFPNYSSELNVNALLLGDSALYLCASSLLTGELFFGEGSRLTVL.

This clone was seen repeatedly, ten times or more. The chain has TRBV7-9 and TRBJ1-3; 7 bases match TRBD1. CDR1 SEHNR and CDR2 FQNEAQ come from the germline V gene (reference sequence). The CDR3 extends over 14 amino acids. V dropped 4 bases and J dropped 7; count of bases not matched to a gene: 7. CDR3 in DNA: TGTGCCAGCAGCTCCCGGGACAGAGGCAACACCATATATTTT. Encoded protein: CASSSRDRGNTIYF.

This clone was observed at least ten times. The rearrangement joins TRBV5-1 to TRBJ1-1; 9 positions match TRBD1. Germline V gives CDR1 SGHRS, CDR2 YFSETQ. CDR3 length: 15 amino acids. With 4 bases clipped from V and 5 bases from J, the junction kept 9 bases outside the gene matches. CDR3 sequence: CASSPTSGTGTEAFF. The CDR3 DNA is TGCGCCAGCAGCCCAACGTCAGGGACAGGGACTGAAGCTTTCTTT.